This T cell receptor (beta chain) was found in a study of blood T cell repertoires in COVID-19. Study details: PBMCs, B-cell-depleted T cells, or T cells provided the cDNA or gDNA that made up the material.

V dropped 6 bases and J dropped 0; count of bases not matched to a gene: 4. The CDR3 extends over 16 amino acids. Per germline, CDR1 MNHEY and CDR2 SMNVEV (reference sequence). Recruits, aged about 18 to 95 years, lived in 24 US areas. Cohort allocation depended upon clinical history that participants reported. Per the authors' pipeline: Amplification from reference gene primers served as the basis for estimated nucleated cell counts. Sequencing was performed with immunoSEQ multiplex PCR; in TCRdb, only in-frame clones are kept and a portion is missing. From that table come the V and J calls and clone size; the DNA was used to work out D and trimming. The sample comprises a few hundred thousand clones, over 75% of which are singletons, and approximately 4.1% rests with the top ten.

The sequence came from a man younger than 40 who had recovered from COVID-19. The chain is built from TRBV27 and TRBJ2-6, with 8 bases fitting TRBD1. The sequencing input was PBMCs or T cells enriched from blood (not recorded which). The DNA of the CDR3 is TGTGCCAGCAGGACAGGGGATGTCTCTGGGGCCAACGTCCTGACTTTC. Protein: CASRTGDVSGANVLTF.